These 13 T cell receptor beta chains were all obtained from the same sample, sequenced in a study of Graves' ophthalmopathy and Graves' hyperthyroidism. TCR beta CDR3 amplification used RNA transcripts. In the first round, RT-PCR was carried out with HTBI primers, and a multiplex PCR formed the second round. MiXCR, run by TCRdb on the multiplex PCR reads, gives a single entry per CDR3 protein. The sample yields about 400,000 distinct CDR3 sequences, roughly 21% seen once. Sequencing was performed on peripheral blood. The source is a woman between 18 and 29 years old with stable Graves' hyperthyroidism.

The chain combines TRBV25-1 with TRBJ2-3; the D call may be TRBD1 or TRBD2 (5 bases each). CDR3 length equals 16 residues. In germline, CDR1 is MGHDK, CDR2 SYGVNS. The V and J ends lost 4 bases and 6 bases respectively, with 20 bases between them. CDR3 DNA sequence: TGTGCCAGCAGTGCTCCAACACCGGGACCCATGGATACGCAGTATTTT. Its translation is CASSAPTPGPMDTQYF.

This clonotype was observed many times. The chain joins TRBV20-1 to TRBJ1-2, with TRBD1 matching 7 bases. The J segment lost 5 bases and the V segment lost 6 bases, leaving 21 bases of the junction unmatched. CDR1 is DFQATT and CDR2 is SNEGSKA in the germline V gene (reference sequence). The CDR3 has 17 amino acids. For the CDR3, the DNA is TGCAGTGCCCATTCTTACAGGACAGGAGGAGGTGATTATGGCTACACCTTC. As protein: CSAHSYRTGGGDYGYTF.

This clonotype turned up a few times. The V gene is TRBV5-1, the J gene TRBJ2-2; TRBD2 agrees at 11 bases. With 3 bases clipped from V and 4 bases from J, the junction kept 5 bases outside the gene matches. Germline assignment: CDR1 SGHRS and CDR2 YFSETQ. The CDR3 has 16 residues. The CDR3 loop reads CASSSLAGAGTGELFF. The CDR3 nucleotides read TGCGCCAGCAGCTCACTAGCGGGAGCGGGCACCGGGGAGCTGTTTTTT.

Many counts were recorded for this clonotype. The chain carries TRBV20-1 and TRBJ2-5; the match to TRBD2 covers 10 bases. There are 14 residues in the CDR3. CDR1 is DFQATT and CDR2 is SNEGSKA in the germline V gene (reference sequence). The junction had 7 bases not matched to a gene; V was cut back by 5 bases and J by 4 bases. The CDR3 is CSADSGRAGETQYF. The CDR3 DNA reads as TGCAGTGCTGACAGCGGGAGGGCGGGAGAGACCCAGTACTTC.

The V call is TRBV12-3 or TRBV12-4, the J call TRBJ1-1; TRBD1 aligns across 8 bases. This CDR3 has 14 residues. The V segment lost 5 bases and the J segment 4 bases; nucleotides outside the gene matches: 6. The CDR3 region is CASSHTGGGTEAFF. CDR3 DNA sequence: TGTGCCAGCAGTCACACAGGGGGAGGCACTGAAGCTTTCTTT.

This clonotype was detected only once. Because the CDR3 is missing its conserved closing phenylalanine or tryptophan, this is likely a read error. The chain uses TRBV27 and TRBJ1-5; D is unclear. This CDR3 is 12 amino acids long. CDR1 and CDR2 from the germline V gene are MNHEY and SMNVEV (reference sequence). V was cut by 11 bases and J by 7 bases, with 15 bases left in between. CDR3 bases: TGTGCCCACGTTAGACGAGGACAGCCCCAGCATTAT. Its protein product is CAHVRRGQPQHY.

This clonotype was counted many times. The J gene is TRBJ2-5, the V gene TRBV7-9; 9 nucleotides match TRBD1. V gave up 4 bases and J gave up 2 bases; unmatched junction bases: 5. The germline CDR1 and CDR2 sequences are SEHNR and FQNEAQ (reference sequence). The CDR3 is made up of 15 amino acids. CDR3 nucleotides: TGTGCCAGCAGCTGGTCGGGACAGGGACAAGAGACCCAGTACTTC. Translated, it gives CASSWSGQGQETQYF.

This clonotype was seen more than once but under ten times. CDR3 in DNA: TGCAGCGTTCGGATAGCGGGACGGGGGGAGAAGTTCTTC. Translation: CSVRIAGRGEKFF. The V gene is TRBV29-1, the J gene TRBJ2-1; 8 nucleotides align to TRBD2. This CDR3 is 13 amino acids long. CDR1 is SQVTM, CDR2 ANQGSEA, per germline. V shed 5 bases, J shed 14 bases, and the junction held 14 bases outside the gene matches.

This clonotype appeared many times. The chain is built from TRBV19 and TRBJ2-7, with D possibly TRBD2 on 5 matching bases. Looked up from germline, CDR1 is LNHDA and CDR2 is SQIVND (reference sequence). CDR3 length: 14 residues. Between the trimmed V and J ends, which lost 1 base and 5 bases, there was a span of 12 bases. The CDR3 is CASSIAGSSHEQYF. DNA of the CDR3: TGTGCCAGTAGTATAGCGGGATCGTCCCACGAGCAGTACTTC. The whole variable domain, remainder taken from reference TRBV19 and TRBJ2-7, is DGGITQSPKYLFRKEGQNVTLSCEQNLNHDAMYWYRQDPGQGLRLIYYSQIVNDFQKGDIAEGYSVSREKKESFPLTVTSAQKNPTAFYLCASSIAGSSHEQYFGPGTRLTVT.

This clonotype was detected many times. This chain joins TRBV25-1 and TRBJ2-7; either TRBD1 or TRBD2 may fit D (5 bases each). The germline V gene encodes CDR1 MGHDK and CDR2 SYGVNS. Trimming cost V 6 bases and J 5 bases, with 17 bases left between them. The CDR3 length is 14 residues. Here the CDR3 reads CASSSGTTPDEQYF. CDR3 nucleotides: TGTGCCAGCAGCTCCGGGACGACTCCTGACGAGCAGTACTTC.

This clonotype was seen at least ten times. The rearrangement uses TRBV7-3 and TRBJ1-1; 7 bases agree with TRBD1. Per the germline V gene, CDR1 is SGHTA and CDR2 is FQGTGA. The CDR3 sequence is 14 residues long. The ends lost 4 bases at V and 4 bases at J; junction bases unmatched: 6. The CDR3 sequence is CASSSTGLFTEAFF. In DNA form, the CDR3 reads TGTGCCAGCAGCTCGACAGGGCTTTTCACTGAAGCTTTCTTT. Complete variable domain (other parts from reference TRBV7-3 and TRBJ1-1): GAGVSQTPSNKVTEKGKYVELRCDPISGHTALYWYRQSLGQGPEFLIYFQGTGAADDSGLPNDRFFAVRPEGSVSTLKIQRTERGDSAVYLCASSSTGLFTEAFFGQGTRLTVV.

In its sample, this clonotype was seen a few times. This chain links TRBV5-1 with TRBJ2-5, with 8 bases fitting TRBD1. In germline, CDR1 is SGHRS, CDR2 YFSETQ. This CDR3 is 17 amino acids long. The V segment lost 4 bases and the J segment 5 bases; nucleotides outside the gene matches: 16. The CDR3 bases are TGCGCCAGCAGCGCCTCTCCAGGGGGCGCAAGGTTGGAGACCCAGTACTTC. Its translation: CASSASPGGARLETQYF.

This clonotype has ten or more counts. The chain joins TRBV19 to TRBJ2-2, with 9 bases matching TRBD2. This CDR3 contains 17 residues. CDR1 is LNHDA, CDR2 SQIVND, per germline (reference sequence). J was trimmed by 5 bases and V by 5 bases; bases with no gene match: 12. The CDR3 nucleotides read TGTGCCAGTAGTGCCCTCAGGGGAGCGGGAGGAACCGGGGAGCTGTTTTTT. It yields the protein CASSALRGAGGTGELFF. The whole variable domain, filled in from reference TRBV19 and TRBJ2-2, reads DGGITQSPKYLFRKEGQNVTLSCEQNLNHDAMYWYRQDPGQGLRLIYYSQIVNDFQKGDIAEGYSVSREKKESFPLTVTSAQKNPTAFYLCASSALRGAGGTGELFFGEGSRLTVL.